This T cell receptor (beta chain) was documented in a study of T cell responses to AZD1222 COVID-19 vaccine. Study-wide findings and caveats: Repertoire sampling happened only post peak T cell response. Donors were largely white British and mainly female; clonal diversity was possibly underestimated.

Regarding this clone: Its target is unknown.

Using immunoSEQ multiplex PCR, the repertoire was profiled, and TCRdb retains in-frame clones only, with some absent. The data contain tens of thousands of clones, 87% of them singletons. J lost 10 bases, V lost 3 bases, and 5 bases had no gene match. This CDR3 has 14 amino acids. CDR1 and CDR2 (germline): SGHNT, YYREEE (reference sequence). The sequences come from peripheral blood, collected on day 0 of AZD1222 vaccination. The chain is built from TRBV5-4 and TRBJ1-4; 11 bases align to TRBD1. The clonotype was recovered from an adult in good health. CDR3 DNA sequence: TGTGCCAGCAGCTGGACAGGGGGCGCCGGAAAACTGTTTTTT. Amino acids: CASSWTGGAGKLFF. The full variable domain, completed using reference TRBV5-4 and TRBJ1-4, is ETGVTQSPTHLIKTRGQQVTLRCSSQSGHNTVSWYQQALGQGPQFIFQYYREEENGRGNFPPRFSGLQFPNYSSELNVNALELDDSALYLCASSWTGGAGKLFFGSGTQLSVL.